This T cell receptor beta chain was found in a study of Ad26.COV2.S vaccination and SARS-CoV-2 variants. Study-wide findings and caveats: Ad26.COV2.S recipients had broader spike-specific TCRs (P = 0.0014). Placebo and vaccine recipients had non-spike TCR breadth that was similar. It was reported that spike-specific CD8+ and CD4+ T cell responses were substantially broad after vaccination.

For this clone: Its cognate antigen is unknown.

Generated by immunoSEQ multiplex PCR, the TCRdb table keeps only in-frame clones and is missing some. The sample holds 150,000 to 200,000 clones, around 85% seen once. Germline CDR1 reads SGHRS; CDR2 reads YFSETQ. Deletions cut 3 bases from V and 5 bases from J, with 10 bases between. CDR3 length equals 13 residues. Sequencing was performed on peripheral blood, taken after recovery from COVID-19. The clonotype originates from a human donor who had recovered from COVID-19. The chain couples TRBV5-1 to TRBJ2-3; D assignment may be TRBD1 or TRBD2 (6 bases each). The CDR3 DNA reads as TGCGCCAGCAGCTCGGGGGCGGGAGATACGCAGTATTTT. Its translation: CASSSGAGDTQYF.